This entry describes one T cell receptor beta chain. This record belongs to a study of human T cells and chemical hapten exposure. The time point was: patch test 3, about 24 weeks after DPC sensitization. The treatment was: therapeutic diphenylcyclopropenone sensitization with weekly scalp DPC. The library put unique molecular identifiers onto individual cDNA molecules. TCRdb independently ran MiXCR on the RACE reads; one entry per CDR3 protein. The sample holds about 82,000 distinct CDR3 sequences, 10% to 15% seen once. The clonotype originates from a woman aged 45-65 years with alopecia areata. Some clones in this sample may be carry-over from other donors' samples. Specimen: whole blood, collected in connection with sensitization to the hapten diphenylcyclopropenone (DPC).

CDR3 protein: CSVRTSGRAIGQFF. As DNA, the CDR3 is TGCAGCGTGAGAACTAGCGGGAGGGCTATTGGGCAGTTCTTC. The genes are TRBV29-1 and TRBJ2-1, with 13 bases that match TRBD2. V was pared by 6 bases and J by 12 bases, with 11 bases of the junction left unmatched. CDR1 SQVTM and CDR2 ANQGSEA come from the germline V gene. The CDR3 sequence is 14 residues long.